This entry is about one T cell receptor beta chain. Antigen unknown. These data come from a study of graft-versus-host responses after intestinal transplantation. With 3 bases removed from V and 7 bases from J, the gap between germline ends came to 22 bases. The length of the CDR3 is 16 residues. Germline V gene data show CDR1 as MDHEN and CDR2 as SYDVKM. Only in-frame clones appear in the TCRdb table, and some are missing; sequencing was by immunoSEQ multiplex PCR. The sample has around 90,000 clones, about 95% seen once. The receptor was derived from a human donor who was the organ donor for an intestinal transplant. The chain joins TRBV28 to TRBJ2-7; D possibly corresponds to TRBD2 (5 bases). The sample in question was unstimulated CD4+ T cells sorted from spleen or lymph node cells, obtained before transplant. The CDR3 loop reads CASSFRYRTASGEQYF. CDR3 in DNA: TGTGCCAGCAGTTTCCGATATAGGACGGCCTCGGGAGAGCAGTACTTC.